Presented here are 23 T cell receptor beta chains from one specimen sequenced in a study of T cell responses to AZD1222 COVID-19 vaccine. Assay used: immunoSEQ multiplex PCR; TCRdb lists only in-frame clones, some missing. The sample lists approximately 100,000 clones; around 90% were seen once. Here the sequenced sample was peripheral blood, taken on day 0 of AZD1222 vaccination. The source is an adult in good health.

The chain uses TRBV19 and TRBJ2-7; 8 bases fit TRBD2. V was clipped by 2 bases and J by 6 bases; unmatched bases: 21. Germline V gene data show CDR1 as LNHDA and CDR2 as SQIVND (reference sequence). CDR3 length: 19 residues. DNA of the CDR3: TGTGCCAGTAGTATACTGTCCCCCGGTAGCGGGAAAGCTCCCCTCGAGCAGTACTTC. It translates to CASSILSPGSGKAPLEQYF.

A single count supports this clone. The rearrangement uses TRBV18 and TRBJ2-5, with D possibly being TRBD2 (5 bases). This CDR3 is 13 amino acids long. Germline CDR1 and CDR2: KGHSH and LQKENI. Trimming pared 3 bases from V and 2 bases from J, leaving 7 bases between. The chain's CDR3 is CASSPGEQETQYF. CDR3 DNA: TGTGCCAGCTCACCGGGAGAACAAGAGACCCAGTACTTC.

As DNA, the CDR3 is TGCGCCAGCAGCGCGGGACATGGGGGATCTGGAAACACCATATATTTT. Amino acids: CASSAGHGGSGNTIYF. The genes are TRBV5-1 and TRBJ1-3, with a tentative D call TRBD1 (6 bases). CDR1 and CDR2 (germline): SGHRS, YFSETQ. This CDR3 region has 16 residues. The V end lost 4 bases, the J end lost 1 base, and 15 bases lay between the germline ends. The full variable domain, rest sourced from reference TRBV5-1 and TRBJ1-3, is KAGVTQTPRYLIKTRGQQVTLSCSPISGHRSVSWYQQTPGQGLQFLFEYFSETQRNKGNFPGRFSGRQFSNSRSEMNVSTLELGDSALYLCASSAGHGGSGNTIYFGEGSWLTVV.

The CDR3 DNA sequence: TGTGCCAGCAAGGATTTGGTTAGGGTTACCGGAACCTACGAGCAGTACTTC. Its translation is CASKDLVRVTGTYEQYF. The rearrangement links TRBV2 to TRBJ2-7; D unresolved. The germline V and J ends were trimmed by 7 bases and 2 bases, with 24 bases remaining between them. Per the germline V gene, CDR1 is SNHLY and CDR2 is FYNNEI. CDR3 length: 17 residues.

V and J are TRBV25-1 and TRBJ1-6; 11 positions match TRBD1. The CDR3 covers 15 residues. The V gene's germline CDR1 is MGHDK and CDR2 SYGVNS. J gave up 10 bases and V 3 bases, and 5 bases lay outside the gene matches. The CDR3 region is CASSDGTGGASPLHF. CDR3 nucleotides: TGTGCCAGCAGTGACGGGACAGGGGGTGCATCACCCCTCCACTTT.

This rearrangement joins TRBV27 to TRBJ2-1; 8 bases map to TRBD2. Per the germline V gene, CDR1 is MNHEY and CDR2 is SMNVEV (reference sequence). V lost 3 bases to trimming and J lost 4 bases; unmatched junction nucleotides: 26. CDR3 length: 22 amino acids. The CDR3 is CASSFKPKIRTSKAPSYNEQFF. CDR3 coding DNA: TGTGCCAGCAGTTTCAAACCCAAGATTCGGACTAGCAAGGCGCCCTCGTACAATGAGCAGTTCTTC.

The J gene is TRBJ2-1, the V gene TRBV19, with 7 positions matching TRBD2. This CDR3 is built from 15 residues. Germline trimming cut 5 bases from V and 2 bases from J; bases unmatched to any gene: 6. The germline gives CDR1 LNHDA, CDR2 SQIVND (reference sequence). The CDR3 loop is CASSAPGLPYNEQFF. In DNA form, the CDR3 reads TGTGCCAGTAGTGCCCCGGGACTACCCTACAATGAGCAGTTCTTC.

This chain uses TRBV28 with TRBJ2-1, with 11 nucleotides matching TRBD2. CDR1 and CDR2 (germline): MDHEN, SYDVKM. V gave up 3 bases and J gave up 6 bases; unmatched junction bases: 1. The CDR3 is 14 amino acids. The CDR3 loop is CASSLTSGINEQFF. CDR3 in DNA: TGTGCCAGCAGTTTGACTAGCGGGATCAATGAGCAGTTCTTC.

The chain employs TRBV15 and TRBJ2-7; the D gene is possibly TRBD2 (5 bases). Looked up from germline, CDR1 is LNHNV and CDR2 is YYDKDF (reference sequence). This CDR3 contains 16 residues. Trimming shortened V by 0 bases and J by 2 bases, and 14 bases separated the two germline ends. The CDR3 here is CATSRDKLGGTYEQYF. The CDR3 DNA is TGTGCCACCAGCAGAGATAAGCTAGGAGGAACCTACGAGCAGTACTTC. Supplemented by reference TRBV15 and TRBJ2-7, the full variable domain reads DAMVIQNPRYQVTQFGKPVTLSCSQTLNHNVMYWYQQKSSQAPKLLFHYYDKDFNNEADTPDNFQSRRPNTSFCFLDIRSPGLGDTAMYLCATSRDKLGGTYEQYFGPGTRLTVT.

This CDR3 reads CASSPGQANYGYTF. The CDR3, as DNA: TGTGCCAGCAGTCCGGGACAGGCTAACTATGGCTACACCTTC. V usage is TRBV6-5 and J usage is TRBJ1-2, with 8 bases lining up with TRBD1. Germline lookup yields CDR1 MNHEY and CDR2 SVGAGI. This CDR3 region has 14 residues. J gave up 0 bases and V 5 bases, and 2 bases lay outside the gene matches.

The chain uses TRBV29-1 and TRBJ1-4, with D tentatively TRBD1 (5 bases). The CDR3 is 13 amino acids. CDR1 and CDR2 from the germline V gene are SQVTM and ANQGSEA. V dropped 6 bases and J dropped 6 bases, with 14 bases sitting between them. CDR3 loop: CSVGRGRDEKLFF. CDR3 in DNA: TGCAGCGTGGGACGTGGTAGGGATGAAAAACTGTTTTTT.

The V and J genes are TRBV27 and TRBJ2-1; D is perhaps TRBD1 (6 bases). The germline V gene has CDR1 MNHEY and CDR2 SMNVEV (reference sequence). The germline V and J ends were trimmed by 8 bases and 1 base, with 21 bases remaining between them. There are 17 residues in the CDR3. As DNA, the CDR3 is TGTGCCAGCTCCGAATTTTTCGACAGGAGGTCCTACAATGAGCAGTTCTTC. This sequence encodes CASSEFFDRRSYNEQFF.

This chain uses TRBV10-2 with TRBJ1-1; no clear D gene. The CDR3 has 13 amino acids. Trimming took 5 bases from V and 0 from J, leaving 7 bases between them. Germline CDR1 and CDR2: WSHSY and SAAADI. In nucleotides, the CDR3 is TGCGCCAGCAGTCGGTACATGAACACTGAAGCTTTCTTT. Its translation: CASSRYMNTEAFF.

This chain connects TRBV11-3 to TRBJ2-7, with a possible D match to TRBD1 (6 bases). Germline assignment: CDR1 SGHNT and CDR2 YENEEA. The CDR3 length is 13 residues. Trimming shortened V by 5 bases and J by 5 bases, and 13 bases separated the two germline ends. This chain's CDR3 is CASSSTGYHEQYF. As DNA, the CDR3 is TGTGCCAGCAGCAGCACAGGGTACCACGAGCAGTACTTC.

This chain links TRBV6-5 with TRBJ1-3, with D unclear. The CDR3 is made up of 15 amino acids. Germline V gene data show CDR1 as MNHEY and CDR2 as SVGAGI. Trimming removed 4 bases at V and 4 bases at J, with 14 bases between. The DNA for the CDR3 is TGTGCCAGCAGTTTCTCCCAGTCGAGAGGAAACACCATATATTTT. Translation gives CASSFSQSRGNTIYF.

The gene calls are TRBV6-6 and TRBJ2-3; 9 positions agree with TRBD2. The germline gives CDR1 MNHNY, CDR2 SVGAGI (reference sequence). The CDR3 is 14 amino acids. V dropped 9 bases and J dropped 1; count of bases not matched to a gene: 5. The CDR3 coding sequence is TGTGCCAGTAGCGGGAGTTTTGGCACAGATACGCAGTATTTT. Its protein is CASSGSFGTDTQYF.

This clone has only one observation. The V call is TRBV18, the J call TRBJ1-1, with D perhaps TRBD1 (5 bases). The V and J ends lost 3 bases and 6 bases respectively, with 17 bases between them. CDR3 length equals 15 residues. Per germline, CDR1 KGHSH and CDR2 LQKENI. CDR3: CASSPTDPPISEAFF. The CDR3 coding sequence is TGTGCCAGCTCACCGACAGATCCCCCGATTTCTGAAGCTTTCTTT. The variable domain in full, with the rest retrieved from reference TRBV18 and TRBJ1-1, is NAGVMQNPRHLVRRRGQEARLRCSPMKGHSHVYWYRQLPEEGLKFMVYLQKENIIDESGMPKERFSAEFPKEGPSILRIQQVVRGDSAAYFCASSPTDPPISEAFFGQGTRLTVV.

The chain employs TRBV6-5 and TRBJ1-4, with D perhaps matching TRBD1 (5 bases). The V gene's germline CDR1 is MNHEY and CDR2 SVGAGI. Trimming removed 0 bases at V and 8 bases at J, with 16 bases between. The CDR3 has 16 residues. DNA of the CDR3: TGTGCCAGCAGTTACTCTCCCAGGGCAGATTACGAAAAACTGTTTTTT. It translates to CASSYSPRADYEKLFF.

This clone appeared a single time. J is TRBJ1-2 and V is TRBV4-2, with TRBD1 identical over 7 bases. Germline assignment: CDR1 LGHNA and CDR2 YNFKEQ. V lost 1 base to trimming and J lost 4 bases; unmatched junction nucleotides: 9. The CDR3 length is 16 residues. The CDR3 sequence is CASSQGEDRRFYGYTF. The CDR3, as DNA: TGTGCCAGCAGCCAAGGGGAGGACAGGCGCTTCTATGGCTACACCTTC.

The chain joins TRBV3-1 (or the pseudogene TRBV3-2) to TRBJ1-2; D gene uncertain. The CDR3 length is 11 residues. Trimming stripped 7 bases from V and 3 bases from J, with 6 bases between. Germline V lookup: CDR1 LGHDT, CDR2 YNNKEL (reference sequence). The CDR3 nucleotides read TGTGCCAGCAAGGTGCACTATGGCTACACCTTC. Residues: CASKVHYGYTF.

The chain has TRBV19 and TRBJ2-7; D is perhaps TRBD2 (5 bases). This CDR3 region has 14 residues. Germline lookup yields CDR1 LNHDA and CDR2 SQIVND (reference sequence). The V end lost 4 bases, the J end lost 1 base, and 11 bases lay between the germline ends. DNA of the CDR3: TGTGCCAGTAGTAGGACGACGGGGTCCTACGAGCAGTACTTC. Translation gives CASSRTTGSYEQYF.

The chain links TRBV5-3 to TRBJ1-5; D gene ambiguous. TRBV5-3 is known as an ORF, though its function is uncertain. This CDR3 contains 13 residues. The V gene lost 1 base and the J gene lost 10 bases, with 12 bases spanning the gap. The CDR3 DNA is TGTGCCAGAAGCTTGAGTCCGGACTATCCCCAGCATTTT. It yields the protein CARSLSPDYPQHF.

The V call is TRBV2, the J call TRBJ1-6, with 9 bases identical to TRBD1. The germline V gene has CDR1 SNHLY and CDR2 FYNNEI. The CDR3 is 15 residues long. The ends lost 7 bases at V and 10 bases at J; junction bases unmatched: 11. This chain's CDR3 is CASTTGQGEGSPLHF. CDR3 coding DNA: TGTGCCAGCACTACGGGACAGGGTGAGGGATCACCCCTCCACTTT.